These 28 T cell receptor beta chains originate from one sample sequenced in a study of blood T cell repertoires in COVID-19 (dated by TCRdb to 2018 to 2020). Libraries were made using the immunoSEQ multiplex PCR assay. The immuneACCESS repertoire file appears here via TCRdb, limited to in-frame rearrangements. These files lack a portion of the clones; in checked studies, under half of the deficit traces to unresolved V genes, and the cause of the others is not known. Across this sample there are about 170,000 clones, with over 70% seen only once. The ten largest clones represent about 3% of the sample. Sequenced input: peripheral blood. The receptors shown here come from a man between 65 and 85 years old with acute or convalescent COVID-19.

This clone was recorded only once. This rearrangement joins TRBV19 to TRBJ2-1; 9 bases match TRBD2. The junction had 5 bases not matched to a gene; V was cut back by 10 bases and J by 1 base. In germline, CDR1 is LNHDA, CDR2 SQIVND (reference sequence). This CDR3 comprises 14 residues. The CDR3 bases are TGTGCCACCTCTAGCGGGGCTTCCTACAATGAGCAGTTCTTC. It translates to CATSSGASYNEQFF.

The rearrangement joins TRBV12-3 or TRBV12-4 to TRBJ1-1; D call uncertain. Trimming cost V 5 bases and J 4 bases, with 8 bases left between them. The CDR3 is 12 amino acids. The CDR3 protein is CASSGGSTEAFF. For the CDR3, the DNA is TGTGCCAGCAGTGGTGGTAGCACTGAAGCTTTCTTT.

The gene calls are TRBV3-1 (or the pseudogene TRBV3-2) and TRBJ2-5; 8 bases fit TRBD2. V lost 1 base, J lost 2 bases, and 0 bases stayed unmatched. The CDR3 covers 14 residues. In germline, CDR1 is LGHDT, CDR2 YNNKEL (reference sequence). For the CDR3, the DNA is TGTGCCAGCAGCCAAGCGGGGGGGCAAGAGACCCAGTACTTC. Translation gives CASSQAGGQETQYF.

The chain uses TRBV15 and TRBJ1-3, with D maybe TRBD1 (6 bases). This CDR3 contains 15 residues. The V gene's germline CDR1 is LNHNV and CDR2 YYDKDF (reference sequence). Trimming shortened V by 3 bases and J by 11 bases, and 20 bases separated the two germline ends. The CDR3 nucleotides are TGTGCCACCAGCAGCGACACAGGGTCCACCAACGCCATATATTTT. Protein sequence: CATSSDTGSTNAIYF. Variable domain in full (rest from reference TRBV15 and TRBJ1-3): DAMVIQNPRYQVTQFGKPVTLSCSQTLNHNVMYWYQQKSSQAPKLLFHYYDKDFNNEADTPDNFQSRRPNTSFCFLDIRSPGLGDTAMYLCATSSDTGSTNAIYFGEGSWLTVV.

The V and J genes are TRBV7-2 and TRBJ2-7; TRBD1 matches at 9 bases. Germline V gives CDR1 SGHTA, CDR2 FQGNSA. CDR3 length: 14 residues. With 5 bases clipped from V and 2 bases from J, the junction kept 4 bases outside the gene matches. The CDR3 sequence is CASSPRTGAYEQYF. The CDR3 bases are TGTGCCAGCAGCCCCAGGACAGGGGCCTACGAGCAGTACTTC.

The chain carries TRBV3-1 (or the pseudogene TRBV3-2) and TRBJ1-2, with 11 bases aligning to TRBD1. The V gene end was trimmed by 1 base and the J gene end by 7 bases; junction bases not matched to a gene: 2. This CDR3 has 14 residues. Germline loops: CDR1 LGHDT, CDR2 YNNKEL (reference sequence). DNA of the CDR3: TGTGCCAGCAGCCAAGGGGACAGGGGGGGTGGCTACACCTTC. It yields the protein CASSQGDRGGGYTF.

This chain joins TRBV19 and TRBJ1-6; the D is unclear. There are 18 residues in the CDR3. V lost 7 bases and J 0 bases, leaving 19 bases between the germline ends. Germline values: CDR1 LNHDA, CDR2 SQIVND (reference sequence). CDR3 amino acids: CASTLSGSASSYNSPLHF. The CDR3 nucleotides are TGTGCCAGTACCCTGTCGGGGTCTGCGAGCTCCTATAATTCACCCCTCCACTTT.

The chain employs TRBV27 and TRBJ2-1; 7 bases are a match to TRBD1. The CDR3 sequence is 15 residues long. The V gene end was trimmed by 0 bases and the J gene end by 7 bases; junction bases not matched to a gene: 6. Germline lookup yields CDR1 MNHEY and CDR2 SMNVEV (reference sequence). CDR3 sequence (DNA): TGTGCCAGCAGTTTATCCTCCGTGACAGGGAATGAGCAGTTCTTC. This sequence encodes CASSLSSVTGNEQFF.

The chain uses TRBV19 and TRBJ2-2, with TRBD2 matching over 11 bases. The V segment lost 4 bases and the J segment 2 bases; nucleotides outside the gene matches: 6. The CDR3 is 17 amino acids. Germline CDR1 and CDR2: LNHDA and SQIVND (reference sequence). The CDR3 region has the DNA TGTGCCAGTAGTAGGGAGGGACTAGCGGCAAACACCGGGGAGCTGTTTTTT. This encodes CASSREGLAANTGELFF. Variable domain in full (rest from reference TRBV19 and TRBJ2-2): DGGITQSPKYLFRKEGQNVTLSCEQNLNHDAMYWYRQDPGQGLRLIYYSQIVNDFQKGDIAEGYSVSREKKESFPLTVTSAQKNPTAFYLCASSREGLAANTGELFFGEGSRLTVL.

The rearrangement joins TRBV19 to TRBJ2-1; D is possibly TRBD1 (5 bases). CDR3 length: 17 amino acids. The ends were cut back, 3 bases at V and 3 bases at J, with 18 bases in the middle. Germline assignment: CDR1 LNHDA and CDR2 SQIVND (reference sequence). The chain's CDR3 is CASSIPRSQGHYNEQFF. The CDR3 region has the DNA TGTGCCAGTAGTATCCCTCGATCTCAGGGTCACTACAATGAGCAGTTCTTC.

The DNA of the CDR3 is TGTGCCAGCAGCCAGGGCCTCAACACCGGGGAGCTGTTTTTT. It specifies CASSQGLNTGELFF. V gene TRBV4-2 combines with J gene TRBJ2-2, with no clear D. The CDR3 loop spans 14 amino acids. From germline, CDR1 is LGHNA and CDR2 YNFKEQ. Trimming shortened V by 3 bases and J by 2 bases, and 7 bases separated the two germline ends.

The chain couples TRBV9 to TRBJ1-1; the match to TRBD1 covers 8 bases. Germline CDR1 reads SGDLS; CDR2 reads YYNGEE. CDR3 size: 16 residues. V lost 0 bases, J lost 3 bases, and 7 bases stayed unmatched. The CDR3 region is CASSVGTGNWDTEAFF. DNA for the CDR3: TGTGCCAGCAGCGTAGGGACAGGGAATTGGGACACTGAAGCTTTCTTT. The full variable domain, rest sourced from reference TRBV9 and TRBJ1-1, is DSGVTQTPKHLITATGQRVTLRCSPRSGDLSVYWYQQSLDQGLQFLIQYYNGEERAKGNILERFSAQQFPDLHSELNLSSLELGDSALYFCASSVGTGNWDTEAFFGQGTRLTVV.

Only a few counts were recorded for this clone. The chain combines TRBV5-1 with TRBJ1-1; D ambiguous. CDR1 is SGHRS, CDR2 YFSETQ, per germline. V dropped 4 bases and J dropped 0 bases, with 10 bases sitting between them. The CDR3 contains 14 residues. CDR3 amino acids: CASSPSIVNTEAFF. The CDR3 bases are TGCGCCAGCAGCCCTTCTATAGTGAACACTGAAGCTTTCTTT.

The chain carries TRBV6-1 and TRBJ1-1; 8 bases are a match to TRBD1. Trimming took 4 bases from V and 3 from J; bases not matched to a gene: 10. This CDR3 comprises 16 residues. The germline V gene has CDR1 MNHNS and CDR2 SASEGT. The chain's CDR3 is CASSALGQGFYTEAFF. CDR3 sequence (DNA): TGTGCCAGCAGTGCCCTCGGACAGGGTTTCTACACTGAAGCTTTCTTT.

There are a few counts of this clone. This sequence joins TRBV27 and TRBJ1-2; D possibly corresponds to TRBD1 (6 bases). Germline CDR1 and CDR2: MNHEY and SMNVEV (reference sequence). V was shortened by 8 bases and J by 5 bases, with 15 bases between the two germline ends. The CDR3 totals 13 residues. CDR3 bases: TGTGCCAGCGTGGGGGGGGGCGGGTATGGCTACACCTTC. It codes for CASVGGGGYGYTF.

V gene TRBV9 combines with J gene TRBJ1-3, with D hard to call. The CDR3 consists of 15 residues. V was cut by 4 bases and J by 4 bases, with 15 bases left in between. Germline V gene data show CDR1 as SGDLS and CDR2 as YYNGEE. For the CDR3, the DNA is TGTGCCAGCAGCCCAGGAGAGGGAAGGGGAAACACCATATATTTT. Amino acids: CASSPGEGRGNTIYF.

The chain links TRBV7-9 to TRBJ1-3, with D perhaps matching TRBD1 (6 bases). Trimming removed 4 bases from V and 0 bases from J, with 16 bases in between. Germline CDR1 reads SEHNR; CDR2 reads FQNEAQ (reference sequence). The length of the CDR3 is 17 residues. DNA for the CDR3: TGTGCCAGCAGCTCAATAACCGTAGGGGGCTCTGGAAACACCATATATTTT. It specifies CASSSITVGGSGNTIYF.

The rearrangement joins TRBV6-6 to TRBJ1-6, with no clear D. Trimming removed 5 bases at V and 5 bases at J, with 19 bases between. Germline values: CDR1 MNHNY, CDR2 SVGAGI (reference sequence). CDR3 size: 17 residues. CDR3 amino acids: CASSLYRGFENNSPLHF. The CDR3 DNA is TGTGCCAGCAGTCTATATCGCGGCTTTGAAAATAATTCACCCCTCCACTTT.

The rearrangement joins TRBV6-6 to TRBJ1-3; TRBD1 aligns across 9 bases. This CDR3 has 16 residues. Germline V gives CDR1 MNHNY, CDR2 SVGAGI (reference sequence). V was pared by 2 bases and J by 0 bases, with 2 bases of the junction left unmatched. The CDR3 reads CASSYPGQGSGNTIYF. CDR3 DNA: TGTGCCAGCAGTTACCCGGGACAGGGCTCTGGAAACACCATATATTTT.

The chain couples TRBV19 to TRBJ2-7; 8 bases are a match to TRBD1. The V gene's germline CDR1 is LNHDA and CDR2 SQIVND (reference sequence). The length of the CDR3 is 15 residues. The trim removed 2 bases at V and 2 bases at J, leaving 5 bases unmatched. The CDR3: CASSISGGRTYEQYF. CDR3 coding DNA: TGTGCCAGTAGTATATCAGGGGGCCGAACCTACGAGCAGTACTTC.

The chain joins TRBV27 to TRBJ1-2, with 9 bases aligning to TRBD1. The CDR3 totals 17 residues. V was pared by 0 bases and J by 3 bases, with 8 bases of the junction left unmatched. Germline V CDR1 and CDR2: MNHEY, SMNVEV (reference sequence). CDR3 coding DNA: TGTGCCAGCAGTTTATCTCGAGGACAGGGGTCCCACTATGGCTACACCTTC. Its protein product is CASSLSRGQGSHYGYTF.

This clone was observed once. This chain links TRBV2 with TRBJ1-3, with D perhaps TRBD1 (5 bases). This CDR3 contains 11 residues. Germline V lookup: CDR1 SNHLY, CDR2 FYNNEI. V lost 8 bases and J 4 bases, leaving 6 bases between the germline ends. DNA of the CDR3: TGTGCCAGCCGGACAGGAAACACCATATATTTT. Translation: CASRTGNTIYF.

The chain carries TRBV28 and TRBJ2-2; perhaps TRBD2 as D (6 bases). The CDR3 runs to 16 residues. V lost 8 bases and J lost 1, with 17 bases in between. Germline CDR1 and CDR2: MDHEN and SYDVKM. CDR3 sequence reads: CASVGWGDRNTGELFF. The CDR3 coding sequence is TGTGCCAGCGTTGGGTGGGGGGACCGGAACACCGGGGAGCTGTTTTTT.

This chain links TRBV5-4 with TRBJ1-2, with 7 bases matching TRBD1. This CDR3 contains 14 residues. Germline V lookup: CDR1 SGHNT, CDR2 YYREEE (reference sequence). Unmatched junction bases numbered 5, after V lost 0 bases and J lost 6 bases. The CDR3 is CASSLDLGTDGYTF. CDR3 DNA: TGTGCCAGCAGCTTGGATCTTGGGACAGATGGCTACACCTTC.

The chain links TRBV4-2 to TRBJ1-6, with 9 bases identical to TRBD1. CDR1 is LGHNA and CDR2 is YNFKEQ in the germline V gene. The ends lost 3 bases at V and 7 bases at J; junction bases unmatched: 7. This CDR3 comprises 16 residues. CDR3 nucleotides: TGTGCCAGCAGCCAGGCCACCGGGACAGGGAATTCACCCCTCCACTTT. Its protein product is CASSQATGTGNSPLHF.

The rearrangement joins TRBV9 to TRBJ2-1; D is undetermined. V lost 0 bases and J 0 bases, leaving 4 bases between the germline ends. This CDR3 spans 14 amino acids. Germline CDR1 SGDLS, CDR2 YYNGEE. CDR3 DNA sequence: TGTGCCAGCAGCGTAGACTCCTCCTACAATGAGCAGTTCTTC. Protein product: CASSVDSSYNEQFF.

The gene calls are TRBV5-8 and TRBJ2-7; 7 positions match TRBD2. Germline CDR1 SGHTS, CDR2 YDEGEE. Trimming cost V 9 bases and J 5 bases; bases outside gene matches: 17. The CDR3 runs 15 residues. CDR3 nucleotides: TGTGCCAACCGCGCCCTTAAGCGGGATCTGAACGAGCAGTACTTC. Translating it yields CANRALKRDLNEQYF.

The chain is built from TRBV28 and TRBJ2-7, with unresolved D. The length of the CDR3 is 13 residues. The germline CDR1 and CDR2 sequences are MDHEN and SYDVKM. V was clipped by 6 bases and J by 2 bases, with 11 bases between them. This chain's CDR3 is CASSPVPPYEQYF. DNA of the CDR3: TGTGCCAGCAGCCCGGTCCCCCCCTACGAGCAGTACTTC.